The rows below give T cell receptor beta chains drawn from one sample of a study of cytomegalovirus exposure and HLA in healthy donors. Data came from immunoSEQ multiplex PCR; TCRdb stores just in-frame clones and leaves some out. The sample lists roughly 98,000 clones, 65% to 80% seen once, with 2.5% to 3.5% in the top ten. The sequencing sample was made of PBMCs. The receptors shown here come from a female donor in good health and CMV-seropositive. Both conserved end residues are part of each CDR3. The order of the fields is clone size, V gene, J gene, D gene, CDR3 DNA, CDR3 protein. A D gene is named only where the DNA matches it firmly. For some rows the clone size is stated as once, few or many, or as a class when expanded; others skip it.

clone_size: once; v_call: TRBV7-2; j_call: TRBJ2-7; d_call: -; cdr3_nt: TGTGCCAGCAGCTTACGGCGGGGACCGTCCTCCTACGAGCAGTACTTC; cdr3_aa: CASSLRRGPSSYEQYF
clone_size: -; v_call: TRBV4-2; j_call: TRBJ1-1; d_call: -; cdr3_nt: TGTGCCAGCAGCCAGCGGGGGGTAGCTTTCTTT; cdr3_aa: CASSQRGVAFF
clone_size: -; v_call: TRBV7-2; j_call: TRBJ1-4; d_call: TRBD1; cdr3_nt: TGTGCCAGCAGCCCCGCAGGGACAGTAGGAAAACTGTTTTTT; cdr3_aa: CASSPAGTVGKLFF
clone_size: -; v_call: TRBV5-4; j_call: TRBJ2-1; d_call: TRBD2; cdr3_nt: TGTGCCAGCAATCCTAGCGGTTCATACAATGAGCAGTTCTTC; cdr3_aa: CASNPSGSYNEQFF
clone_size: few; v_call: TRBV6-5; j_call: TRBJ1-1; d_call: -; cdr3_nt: TGTGCCAGCATCCGTGGGAGCACTGAAGCTTTCTTT; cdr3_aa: CASIRGSTEAFF
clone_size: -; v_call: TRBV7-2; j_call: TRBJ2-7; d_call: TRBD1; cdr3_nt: TGTGCCAGCAGCTTAGGGCGCACAGGGGGCGCCTCCTACGAGCAGTACTTC; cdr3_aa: CASSLGRTGGASYEQYF
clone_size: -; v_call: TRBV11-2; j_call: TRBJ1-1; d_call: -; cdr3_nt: TGTGCCAGCAGCTCCCTTCGGAGTGCGGGAGCTTTCTTT; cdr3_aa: CASSSLRSAGAFF
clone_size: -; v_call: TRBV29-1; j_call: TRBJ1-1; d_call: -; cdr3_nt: TGCAGCGTTTACCAGGGACATACAAACACTGAAGCTTTCTTT; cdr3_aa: CSVYQGHTNTEAFF
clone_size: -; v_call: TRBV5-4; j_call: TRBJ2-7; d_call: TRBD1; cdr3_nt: TGTGCCAGCAGCCCGGGACAGGGACTCGAGCAGTACTTC; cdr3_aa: CASSPGQGLEQYF
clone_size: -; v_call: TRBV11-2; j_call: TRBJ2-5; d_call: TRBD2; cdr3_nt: TGTGCCAGCAGCTTTTGGAGGGAGGGAGAGACCCAGTACTTC; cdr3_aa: CASSFWREGETQYF
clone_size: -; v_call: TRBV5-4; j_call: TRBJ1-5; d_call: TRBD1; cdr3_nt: TGTGCCAGCAGCTTGCAGGGGGCAAATCAGCCCCAGCATTTT; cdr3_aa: CASSLQGANQPQHF
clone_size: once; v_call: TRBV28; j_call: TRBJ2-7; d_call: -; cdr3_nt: TGTGCCAGCAGTTGGGGGCGGACCCGCTATGAGCAGTACTTC; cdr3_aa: CASSWGRTRYEQYF
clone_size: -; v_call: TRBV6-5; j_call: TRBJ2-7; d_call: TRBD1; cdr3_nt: TGTGCCAGCAACAGGGGGAGGATCGACGAGCAGTACTTC; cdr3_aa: CASNRGRIDEQYF
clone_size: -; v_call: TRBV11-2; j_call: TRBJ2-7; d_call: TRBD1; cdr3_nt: TGTGCCAGCAGCCCCGACAGGGGGCTTTACGAGCAGTACTTC; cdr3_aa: CASSPDRGLYEQYF
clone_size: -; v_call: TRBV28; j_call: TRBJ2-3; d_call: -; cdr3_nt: TGTGCCAGCAGTTTAACGAGGAGCACAGATACGCAGTATTTT; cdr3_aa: CASSLTRSTDTQYF
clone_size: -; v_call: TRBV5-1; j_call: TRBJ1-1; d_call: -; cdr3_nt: TGCGCCAGCAGCTTGGCGGCGGGCAGACACACTGAAGCTTTCTTT; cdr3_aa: CASSLAAGRHTEAFF
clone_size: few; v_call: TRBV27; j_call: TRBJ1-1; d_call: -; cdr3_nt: TGTGCCAGCAGTTCGTCGGGCACTGAAGCTTTCTTT; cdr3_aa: CASSSSGTEAFF
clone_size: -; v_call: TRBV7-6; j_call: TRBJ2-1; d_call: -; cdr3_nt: TGTGCCAGCAGCCACGGTGGTAATGAGCAGTTCTTC; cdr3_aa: CASSHGGNEQFF
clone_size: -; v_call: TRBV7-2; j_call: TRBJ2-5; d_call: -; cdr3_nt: TGTGCCAGCAGCTTAGAAGCTTCGGCCCAGTACTTC; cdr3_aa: CASSLEASAQYF
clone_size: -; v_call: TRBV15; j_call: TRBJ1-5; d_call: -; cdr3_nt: TGTGCCACCAGCAGACCCCCCGGGACATTAGACGGGGGCAATCAGCCCCAGCATTTT; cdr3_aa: CATSRPPGTLDGGNQPQHF
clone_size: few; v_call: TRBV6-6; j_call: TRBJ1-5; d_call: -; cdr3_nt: TGTGCCAGCACTGCGGGGGTCAATCAGCCCCAGCATTTT; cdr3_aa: CASTAGVNQPQHF
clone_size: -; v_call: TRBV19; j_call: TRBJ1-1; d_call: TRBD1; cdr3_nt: TGTGCCAGTAGAGACAGGGACACTGAAGCTTTCTTT; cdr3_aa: CASRDRDTEAFF
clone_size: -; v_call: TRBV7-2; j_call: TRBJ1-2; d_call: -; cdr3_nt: TGTGCCAGCAGCCCACAGACAGACAACTATGGCTACACCTTC; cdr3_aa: CASSPQTDNYGYTF
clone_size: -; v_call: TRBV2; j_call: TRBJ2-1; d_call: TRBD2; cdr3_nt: TGTGCCAGCAGTGAAAGCGCGGGAGCCTACAATGAGCAGTTCTTC; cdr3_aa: CASSESAGAYNEQFF
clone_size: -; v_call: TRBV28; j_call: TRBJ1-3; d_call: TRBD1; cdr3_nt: TGTGCCAGCAGTTCCCCATACAGGGGGCGGCCTGGAAACACCATATATTTT; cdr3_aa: CASSSPYRGRPGNTIYF
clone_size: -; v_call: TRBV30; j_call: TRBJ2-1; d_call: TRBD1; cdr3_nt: TGTGCCTGGAGCCTGGGACAGGGGGTTTACAATGAGCAGTTCTTC; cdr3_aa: CAWSLGQGVYNEQFF
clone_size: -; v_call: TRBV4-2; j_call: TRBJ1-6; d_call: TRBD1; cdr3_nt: TGTGCCAGCAGCCAGAGAACAGGGGATTCACCCCTCCACTTT; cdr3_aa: CASSQRTGDSPLHF